This T cell receptor beta chain was recovered during a study of T cell clonotyping in hematopoietic cell transplantation. The V end lost 4 bases, the J end lost 2 bases, and 9 bases lay between the germline ends. This CDR3 is 14 amino acids long. In germline, CDR1 is LGHNA, CDR2 YSLEER. The protocol was immunoSEQ multiplex PCR, while the TCRdb copy is restricted to in-frame clones and leaves out a portion. The sample yields approximately 5,800 clones, approximately 80% seen once. Samples: about 28 days before transplant, then days 30, 100 and 180 after. The TCR originated in a male patient between 60 and 69 years old who had an allogeneic stem cell transplant from an unrelated donor, so the T cells may come from the graft donor. Some clones in this sample may be carry-over from other donors' samples. This chain joins TRBV4-3 and TRBJ2-1; either TRBD1 or TRBD2 may supply D (5 bases each). The input for sequencing was peripheral blood mononuclear cells, taken 30 days after allogeneic stem cell transplant. CDR3 nucleotides: TGCGCCAGCAGCCCCGGGGCGACCTACAATGAGCAGTTCTTC. Protein sequence: CASSPGATYNEQFF.